This T cell receptor (beta chain) stems from a study of T cells after yellow fever vaccination. In TCRdb, the 5' RACE reads were re-called with MiXCR into one record per CDR3 protein. Of about 310,000 distinct CDR3 sequences in the sample, around 3.6% were seen once. The V gene lost 2 bases and the J gene lost 3 bases, with 14 bases spanning the gap. CDR3 size: 15 residues. Looked up from germline, CDR1 is SGHNT and CDR2 is YYREEE (reference sequence). The sequencing used PBMCs, collected on the day of the yellow fever booster vaccination. This receptor was obtained from a man aged 18 to 30 who received the YFV17D yellow fever vaccine. The chain recombines TRBV5-4 with TRBJ2-5; either TRBD1 or TRBD2 may fit D (5 bases each). The CDR3 region is CASSFGGLREETQYF. The CDR3 region has the DNA TGTGCCAGCAGCTTTGGAGGACTCAGGGAAGAGACCCAGTACTTC.